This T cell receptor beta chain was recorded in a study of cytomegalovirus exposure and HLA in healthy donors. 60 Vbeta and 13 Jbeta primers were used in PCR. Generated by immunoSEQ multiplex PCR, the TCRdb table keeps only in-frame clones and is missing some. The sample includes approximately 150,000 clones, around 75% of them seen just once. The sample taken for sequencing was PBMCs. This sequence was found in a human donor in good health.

The CDR3, as DNA: TGTGCCAGCAGCCAAACGGGGGTCACAGATACGCAGTATTTT. Its protein is CASSQTGVTDTQYF. The rearrangement uses TRBV14 and TRBJ2-3; tentative D call: TRBD2 (6 bases). Germline values: CDR1 SGHDN, CDR2 FVKESK. This CDR3 comprises 14 residues. Trimming stripped 2 bases from V and 2 bases from J, with 8 bases between.